This T cell receptor beta chain was sequenced for a study of T cell responses to AZD1222 COVID-19 vaccine. Germline V gene lookup returns CDR1 SGHTA and CDR2 FQGNSA. The CDR3 runs to 18 residues. With 0 bases clipped from V and 1 base from J, the junction kept 7 bases outside the gene matches. The repertoire was sequenced with immunoSEQ multiplex PCR; TCRdb's copy has only in-frame clones and lacks some. Found here are about 150,000 clones, around nine tenths of them singletons; the top ten hold 5.5% to 8%. The specimen comprised peripheral blood, sampled after recovery from COVID-19. This receptor was taken from an adult who had recovered from COVID-19. The V gene is TRBV7-2, the J gene TRBJ1-3; 9 bases are shared with TRBD1. CDR3 coding DNA: TGTGCCAGCAGCTTAGCGGGGACAGGGAGCATATCTGGAAACACCATATATTTT. Its protein product is CASSLAGTGSISGNTIYF. The entire variable domain, with the rest obtained from reference TRBV7-2 and TRBJ1-3, is as follows: GAGVSQSPSNKVTEKGKDVELRCDPISGHTALYWYRQSLGQGLEFLIYFQGNSAPDKSGLPSDRFSAERTGGSVSTLTIQRTQQEDSAVYLCASSLAGTGSISGNTIYFGEGSWLTVV.